These T cell receptor beta chains were read from a single sample in a study of blood T cell repertoires in COVID-19. Assay: immunoSEQ multiplex PCR; the TCRdb copy retains only in-frame clones and omits some. The sample contains some 150,000 clones, around 80% of which appear only once. The source material was peripheral blood. These TCRs come from a woman of 80 years or more with active or convalescent COVID-19. Each CDR3 is given with its conserved first and last residue. D genes are given only for firm matches. For some rows the clone size is stated as once, few or many, or as a class when expanded; others skip it.

j_gene | v_gene | abundance | d_gene | CDR3aa | CDR3nt
TRBJ2-7 | TRBV6-5 | . | . | CASSKTGFYEQYF | TGTGCCAGCTCAAAAACAGGATTCTACGAGCAGTACTTC
TRBJ2-5 | TRBV12-3/TRBV12-4 | . | . | CASSFNREETQYF | TGTGCCAGCAGTTTCAACAGGGAAGAGACCCAGTACTTC
TRBJ2-1 | TRBV6-5 | . | . | CASSETGSYNEQFF | TGTGCCAGCAGCGAGACAGGTTCCTACAATGAGCAGTTCTTC
TRBJ1-1 | TRBV7-9 | once | . | CASSLGLARNTEAFF | TGTGCCAGCAGCTTGGGCCTAGCAAGGAACACTGAAGCTTTCTTT
TRBJ2-1 | TRBV5-1 | . | TRBD1 | CASSLTTGAKTYNEQFF | TGCGCCAGCAGCCTAACCACAGGGGCGAAAACCTACAATGAGCAGTTCTTC
TRBJ2-2 | TRBV11-2 | . | . | CASSNKRQYTGELFF | TGTGCCAGCAGCAATAAGCGGCAGTACACCGGGGAGCTGTTTTTT
TRBJ1-6 | TRBV30 | . | TRBD1 | CAGQGLYNSPLHF | TGTGCCGGACAGGGCCTCTATAATTCACCCCTCCACTTT
TRBJ2-2 | TRBV30 | . | TRBD2 | CAWSVPGGTGELFF | TGTGCCTGGAGTGTACCGGGGGGCACCGGGGAGCTGTTTTTT
TRBJ1-2 | TRBV7-3 | once | . | CATSPGGNYGYTF | TGTGCCACCTCCCCGGGGGGCAACTATGGCTACACCTTC
TRBJ1-4 | TRBV28 | . | TRBD1 | CASSSLEPQGKKLFF | TGTGCCAGCAGTTCCCTCGAACCACAGGGGAAAAAACTGTTTTTT
TRBJ1-6 | TRBV28 | . | . | CASRLGGSPLHF | TGTGCCAGCAGATTGGGGGGTTCACCCCTCCACTTT
TRBJ1-5 | TRBV12-5 | few | TRBD1 | CASGPGQGGQPQHF | TGTGCTAGTGGACCCGGACAGGGAGGGCAGCCCCAGCATTTT
TRBJ1-1 | TRBV5-1 | . | . | CASSLGDNLEAFF | TGCGCCAGCAGCTTGGGGGACAACCTTGAAGCTTTCTTT
TRBJ1-1 | TRBV18 | once | . | CASSPATGTNTEAFF | TGTGCCAGCTCACCCGCAACAGGGACGAACACTGAAGCTTTCTTT
TRBJ1-5 | TRBV24-1 | . | TRBD1 | CATSDLDRDSGYQPQHF | TGTGCCACCAGTGATTTGGACAGGGACAGTGGATATCAGCCCCAGCATTTT
TRBJ2-3 | TRBV5-1 | . | . | CASSSGDTQYF | TGCGCCAGCAGCTCCGGTGATACGCAGTATTTT
TRBJ1-4 | TRBV5-1 | . | TRBD1 | CASSPEGANEKLFF | TGCGCCAGCAGCCCGGAGGGGGCCAATGAAAAACTGTTTTTT
TRBJ2-7 | TRBV6-6 | . | TRBD1 | CASRPGTGGVYEQYF | TGTGCCAGCAGACCCGGGACAGGGGGGGTCTACGAGCAGTACTTC
TRBJ1-2 | TRBV28 | few | . | CASSSQGNYGYTF | TGTGCCAGCAGTTCTCAGGGTAACTATGGCTACACCTTC
TRBJ2-1 | TRBV3-1/TRBV3-2 | . | TRBD1 | CASSQRGPTYNEQFF | TGTGCCAGCAGCCAGAGGGGGCCCACCTACAATGAGCAGTTCTTC
TRBJ2-2 | TRBV29-1 | . | . | CSAILQNTGELFF | TGCAGCGCCATACTACAGAACACCGGGGAGCTGTTTTTT
TRBJ2-3 | TRBV5-6 | . | TRBD1 | CASSYGQGQDTQYF | TGTGCCAGCAGCTACGGACAGGGACAAGATACGCAGTATTTT
TRBJ1-4 | TRBV4-2 | . | TRBD1 | CASSQPLGTGDEKLFF | TGTGCCAGCAGCCAACCCCTAGGGACAGGGGATGAAAAACTGTTTTTT
TRBJ1-2 | TRBV18 | . | . | CASSPSGSRGYTF | TGTGCCAGCTCACCATCGGGGAGCCGGGGCTACACCTTC
TRBJ2-1 | TRBV5-8 | once | . | CASSSYQGGSYNEQFF | TGTGCCAGCAGCTCGTATCAGGGGGGTTCCTACAATGAGCAGTTCTTC
TRBJ2-1 | TRBV4-1 | . | TRBD2 | CASSQNLAGGRNEQFF | TGCGCCAGCAGCCAGAACCTAGCGGGGGGGCGCAATGAGCAGTTCTTC
TRBJ1-6 | TRBV5-1 | few | TRBD1 | CASSSRTGDNSPLHF | TGCGCCAGCAGCTCCCGGACAGGGGACAATTCACCCCTCCACTTT
TRBJ1-4 | TRBV19 | few | . | CASTEGVFEDEKLFF | TGTGCCAGTACCGAAGGGGTTTTTGAGGATGAAAAACTGTTTTTT
TRBJ2-1 | TRBV27 | . | TRBD2 | CASSRGGPYYNEQFF | TGTGCCAGCAGCCGGGGGGGGCCATATTACAATGAGCAGTTCTTC
TRBJ2-4 | TRBV7-2 | . | . | CASSLVVNWAAKNIQYF | TGTGCCAGCAGCTTAGTCGTGAATTGGGCGGCCAAAAACATTCAGTACTTC
TRBJ1-2 | TRBV5-4 | few | TRBD1 | CASSTGTGGRGYTF | TGTGCCAGCAGCACCGGGACAGGGGGCCGCGGCTACACCTTC
TRBJ2-7 | TRBV7-8 | once | TRBD2 | CASSNPKTSAAVSSYEQYF | TGTGCCAGCAGCAACCCCAAGACTAGCGCTGCTGTGAGCTCCTACGAGCAGTACTTC
TRBJ2-6 | TRBV6-2/TRBV6-3 | . | . | CASSSTGRGANVLTF | TGTGCCAGCAGTTCGACAGGGAGGGGGGCCAACGTCCTGACTTTC
TRBJ2-7 | TRBV21-1 | . | . | CASSKVNENSEISYEQYF | TGTGCCAGCAGCAAAGTAAATGAAAACAGTGAAATCTCCTACGAGCAGTACTTC
TRBJ1-4 | TRBV25-1 | . | . | CASSEDQGLEKLFF | TGTGCCAGCAGTGAAGATCAGGGGCTCGAAAAACTGTTTTTT
TRBJ2-7 | TRBV12-3/TRBV12-4 | . | . | CASSLNYAKQYF | TGTGCCAGCAGTTTAAACTATGCGAAGCAGTACTTC
TRBJ2-1 | TRBV15 | . | TRBD1 | CATSRDRESDEQFF | TGTGCCACCAGCCGGGACAGGGAGAGCGATGAGCAGTTCTTC
TRBJ2-7 | TRBV3-1/TRBV3-2 | once | . | CASSQSAYEQYF | TGTGCCAGCAGCCAAAGCGCCTACGAGCAGTACTTC
TRBJ1-1 | TRBV3-1/TRBV3-2 | . | . | CASSQLTRNTEAFF | TGTGCCAGCAGCCAACTAACTCGGAACACTGAAGCTTTCTTT
TRBJ1-3 | TRBV7-3 | once | . | CASSKEQGSGNTIYF | TGTGCCAGCAGCAAGGAACAGGGCTCTGGAAACACCATATATTTT
TRBJ1-1 | TRBV10-2 | . | . | CASSERFTEAFF | TGCGCCAGCAGTGAACGGTTCACTGAAGCTTTCTTT
TRBJ2-3 | TRBV9 | . | TRBD2 | CASSVAGGTTDTQYF | TGTGCCAGCAGCGTAGCGGGGGGGACAACAGATACGCAGTATTTT